This T cell receptor (beta chain) was sequenced during a study of cytomegalovirus exposure and HLA in healthy donors. On the study more broadly: The Caucasian-associated ancestry cluster contained around four fifths of the approximately 390 genotyped donors.

After removal of 2 bases from V and 0 bases from J, the junction contained 9 bases not matched to a gene. CDR1 and CDR2 (germline): MNHEY, SMNVEV (reference sequence). The CDR3 extends over 19 amino acids. Note on this clone: The antigen is not known.

General study findings and limits: Beyond CMV serostatus, there was no information to go on about immune exposure.

Vbeta (60) and Jbeta (13) primers were used in the PCR. Using immunoSEQ multiplex PCR, the repertoire was profiled, and TCRdb retains in-frame clones only, with some absent. The profile shows approximately 300,000 clones, 70% to 90% of them singletons. This rearrangement joins TRBV27 to TRBJ2-6, with 8 bases matching TRBD1. The receptor's source is a woman in her 40s in good health and CMV-seropositive. The sequenced sample was PBMCs. The CDR3 here is CASSLQGTGRYSGANVLTF. CDR3 sequence (DNA): TGTGCCAGCAGTTTACAAGGGACAGGTCGGTACTCTGGGGCCAACGTCCTGACTTTC.